One sample yielded the 4 T cell receptor beta chains listed below, sequenced in a study of blood T cell repertoires in COVID-19. The assay was immunoSEQ multiplex PCR, and TCRdb's table has in-frame clones only and misses some. The sample has about 120,000 clones, around 86% seen once. What was sequenced was peripheral blood. Receptors originate from an elderly man with acute or convalescent COVID-19.

This chain uses TRBV4-1 with TRBJ2-7, with D possibly matching TRBD1 (5 bases). The germline V gene has CDR1 MGHRA and CDR2 YSYEKL. This CDR3 region has 15 residues. V shed 4 bases and J shed 0 bases, with 13 bases lying between them. As DNA, the CDR3 is TGCGCCAGCAGCCTAGGGCAGGGCCTCTCCTACGAGCAGTACTTC. This sequence encodes CASSLGQGLSYEQYF.

V is TRBV10-2 and J is TRBJ1-2; D perhaps matches TRBD1 (6 bases). Germline CDR1 and CDR2: WSHSY and SAAADI. V was shortened by 3 bases and J by 8 bases, with 13 bases between the two germline ends. The CDR3 sequence is 13 residues long. Here the CDR3 DNA reads TGCGCCAGCAGTGAAAACAGGGTGAGAGGCTACACCTTC. This gives the protein CASSENRVRGYTF.

This chain links TRBV19 with TRBJ2-3; tentative D call: TRBD1 (7 bases). With 3 bases removed from V and 2 bases from J, the gap between germline ends came to 12 bases. Germline CDR1 reads LNHDA; CDR2 reads SQIVND (reference sequence). This CDR3 has 15 residues. The CDR3 bases are TGTGCCAGTAGTATCGGGGGACAGTTCACAGATACGCAGTATTTT. It is translated as CASSIGGQFTDTQYF.

This sequence joins TRBV6-6 and TRBJ1-2, with D possibly being TRBD1 (6 bases). V shed 5 bases and J shed 3 bases, with 10 bases lying between them. Germline V gene sequence: CDR1 MNHNY, CDR2 SVGAGI (reference sequence). This CDR3 is built from 13 residues. CDR3: CASSRQVDYGYTF. CDR3 DNA: TGTGCCAGCAGTCGACAGGTTGACTATGGCTACACCTTC.